These T cell receptor beta chains were read from a single sample in a study of human T cells and chemical hapten exposure. TCRdb re-derived calls from the RACE reads in MiXCR, one entry per CDR3 protein. Of more than 45,000 distinct CDR3 sequences in the sample, roughly an eighth are singletons; the top ten hold 2.4%. The sample here was whole blood, taken in connection with sensitization to the hapten diphenylcyclopropenone (DPC). These receptors came from a young man with alopecia areata. Some clones in this sample may be carry-over from other donors' samples. The CDR3 runs from the conserved cysteine through the conserved F or W. Fields, in order: V gene, J gene, D gene, clone size, CDR3 protein, CDR3 DNA. The D gene is left open where the match is weak. Not all rows give a size; the values are once, few, many and, for expanded clones, a class.

V gene: TRBV6-5
J gene: TRBJ1-1
D gene: TRBD1
clone size: few
CDR3 protein: CASSFDRGTEAFF
CDR3 DNA: TGTGCCAGCAGCTTCGACAGGGGCACTGAAGCTTTCTTT

V gene: TRBV7-9
J gene: TRBJ2-3
D gene: -
clone size: many
CDR3 protein: CASRPIETSTDTQYF
CDR3 DNA: TGTGCCAGCAGACCTATAGAGACGAGCACAGATACGCAGTATTTT

V gene: TRBV6-4
J gene: TRBJ1-1
D gene: -
clone size: -
CDR3 protein: CASSLTEDTEAFF
CDR3 DNA: TGTGCCAGCAGTTTAACGGAAGACACTGAAGCTTTCTTT

V gene: TRBV6-2/TRBV6-3
J gene: TRBJ2-7
D gene: -
clone size: many
CDR3 protein: CASTPGVSSYEQYF
CDR3 DNA: TGTGCCAGCACCCCCGGAGTCAGCTCCTACGAGCAGTACTTC

V gene: TRBV18
J gene: TRBJ2-5
D gene: -
clone size: few
CDR3 protein: CASSPGTFQETQYF
CDR3 DNA: TGTGCCAGCTCACCTGGGACGTTTCAAGAGACCCAGTACTTC

V gene: TRBV6-5
J gene: TRBJ2-5
D gene: TRBD1
clone size: few
CDR3 protein: CASNGQGSLRETQYF
CDR3 DNA: TGTGCCAGTAATGGACAGGGGAGTTTAAGAGAGACCCAGTACTTC

V gene: TRBV25-1
J gene: TRBJ2-7
D gene: -
clone size: few
CDR3 protein: CASSEMGSYEQYF
CDR3 DNA: TGTGCCAGCAGTGAGATGGGCTCCTACGAGCAGTACTTC

V gene: TRBV6-4
J gene: TRBJ1-1
D gene: -
clone size: -
CDR3 protein: CASSDSDNTEAFF
CDR3 DNA: TGTGCCAGCAGTGACTCGGACAACACTGAAGCTTTCTTT

V gene: TRBV27
J gene: TRBJ2-5
D gene: TRBD2
clone size: -
CDR3 protein: CASSRKRGPYQETQYF
CDR3 DNA: TGTGCCAGCAGTAGGAAGCGGGGGCCGTACCAAGAGACCCAGTACTTC

V gene: TRBV29-1
J gene: TRBJ2-2
D gene: -
clone size: -
CDR3 protein: CSVAQGNTGELFF
CDR3 DNA: TGCAGCGTTGCTCAGGGGAACACCGGGGAGCTGTTTTTT

V gene: TRBV7-6
J gene: TRBJ1-6
D gene: TRBD1
clone size: few
CDR3 protein: CASSPMTGLNSPLHF
CDR3 DNA: TGTGCCAGCAGCCCGATGACAGGGCTGAATTCACCCCTCCACTTT

V gene: TRBV28
J gene: TRBJ1-4
D gene: TRBD1
clone size: many
CDR3 protein: CASGTGGEKLFF
CDR3 DNA: TGTGCCAGTGGGACAGGGGGCGAAAAACTGTTTTTT

V gene: TRBV5-6
J gene: TRBJ1-2
D gene: TRBD1
clone size: -
CDR3 protein: CASSPSENRGPNYGYTF
CDR3 DNA: TGTGCCAGCAGCCCTAGCGAGAACAGGGGGCCTAACTATGGCTACACCTTC

V gene: TRBV30
J gene: TRBJ1-4
D gene: TRBD1
clone size: many
CDR3 protein: CAWSARPGQGFF
CDR3 DNA: TGTGCCTGGAGTGCTCGCCCGGGACAGGGGTTTTTT

V gene: TRBV28
J gene: TRBJ2-7
D gene: TRBD2
clone size: few
CDR3 protein: CASSLRQGGREQYF
CDR3 DNA: TGTGCCAGCAGTTTAAGGCAGGGAGGGCGCGAGCAGTACTTC

V gene: TRBV29-1
J gene: TRBJ2-3
D gene: -
clone size: few
CDR3 protein: CSVEGTAKDPDTQYF
CDR3 DNA: TGCAGCGTTGAAGGTACCGCCAAGGATCCAGATACGCAGTATTTT

V gene: TRBV19
J gene: TRBJ2-7
D gene: -
clone size: -
CDR3 protein: CASSIFYSYEQYF
CDR3 DNA: TGTGCCAGTAGTATTTTCTATTCCTACGAGCAGTACTTC

V gene: TRBV3-1
J gene: TRBJ1-5
D gene: TRBD1
clone size: -
CDR3 protein: CASSRGTGADNQPQHF
CDR3 DNA: TGTGCCAGCAGCCGTGGGACAGGGGCTGACAATCAGCCCCAGCATTTT

V gene: TRBV5-5
J gene: TRBJ1-1
D gene: TRBD1
clone size: -
CDR3 protein: CASSTTAGTVNTEAFF
CDR3 DNA: TGTGCCAGCAGCACCACTGCCGGGACAGTGAACACTGAAGCTTTCTTT

V gene: TRBV29-1
J gene: TRBJ1-1
D gene: -
clone size: few
CDR3 protein: CSGRAGSKTEAFF
CDR3 DNA: TGCAGCGGGAGGGCCGGGTCCAAAACTGAAGCTTTCTTT

V gene: TRBV6-5
J gene: TRBJ2-7
D gene: TRBD1
clone size: few
CDR3 protein: CASSSSGTGSHEQYF
CDR3 DNA: TGTGCCAGCAGTTCATCCGGGACAGGGAGCCACGAGCAGTACTTC

V gene: TRBV6-2/TRBV6-3
J gene: TRBJ1-5
D gene: -
clone size: many
CDR3 protein: CASSYSSTRGADQPQHF
CDR3 DNA: TGTGCCAGCAGTTACTCCTCGACAAGGGGGGCGGATCAGCCCCAGCATTTT

V gene: TRBV18
J gene: TRBJ2-1
D gene: TRBD2
clone size: -
CDR3 protein: CASSPGGGSNNEQFF
CDR3 DNA: TGTGCCAGCTCACCAGGCGGGGGTTCTAACAATGAGCAGTTCTTC

V gene: TRBV29-1
J gene: TRBJ2-3
D gene: TRBD2
clone size: few
CDR3 protein: CSVWTSGGAQDTQYF
CDR3 DNA: TGCAGCGTTTGGACTAGCGGGGGGGCCCAAGATACGCAGTATTTT

V gene: TRBV4-3
J gene: TRBJ2-7
D gene: -
clone size: -
CDR3 protein: CASSQESFITYEQYF
CDR3 DNA: TGCGCCAGCAGCCAAGAATCATTCATTACCTACGAGCAGTACTTC

V gene: TRBV5-4
J gene: TRBJ2-7
D gene: TRBD2
clone size: few
CDR3 protein: CASNPSGPSGREQYF
CDR3 DNA: TGTGCCAGCAACCCCTCGGGGCCTAGCGGCAGAGAGCAGTACTTC